This T cell receptor (beta chain) stems from a study of blood T cell repertoires in COVID-19. Turning to the study itself: T cells, B-cell-depleted T cells, or PBMCs provided the cDNA or gDNA that served as material.

Germline loops: CDR1 MNHEY, CDR2 SMNVEV (reference sequence). The CDR3 loop spans 15 amino acids. V lost 2 bases to trimming and J lost 9 bases; unmatched junction nucleotides: 6. The method was immunoSEQ multiplex PCR; TCRdb's version includes in-frame clones alone and lacks a portion of them. The data show 200,000 to 250,000 clones, approximately 82% seen once. The TCR comes from a man aged 25-40 years who had recovered from COVID-19. V usage is TRBV27 and J usage is TRBJ2-1; the match to TRBD2 covers 11 bases. Sample: peripheral blood. CDR3 loop: CASSLGGTSGSEQFF. CDR3 sequence (DNA): TGTGCCAGCAGTTTAGGCGGGACTAGCGGTAGTGAGCAGTTCTTC.